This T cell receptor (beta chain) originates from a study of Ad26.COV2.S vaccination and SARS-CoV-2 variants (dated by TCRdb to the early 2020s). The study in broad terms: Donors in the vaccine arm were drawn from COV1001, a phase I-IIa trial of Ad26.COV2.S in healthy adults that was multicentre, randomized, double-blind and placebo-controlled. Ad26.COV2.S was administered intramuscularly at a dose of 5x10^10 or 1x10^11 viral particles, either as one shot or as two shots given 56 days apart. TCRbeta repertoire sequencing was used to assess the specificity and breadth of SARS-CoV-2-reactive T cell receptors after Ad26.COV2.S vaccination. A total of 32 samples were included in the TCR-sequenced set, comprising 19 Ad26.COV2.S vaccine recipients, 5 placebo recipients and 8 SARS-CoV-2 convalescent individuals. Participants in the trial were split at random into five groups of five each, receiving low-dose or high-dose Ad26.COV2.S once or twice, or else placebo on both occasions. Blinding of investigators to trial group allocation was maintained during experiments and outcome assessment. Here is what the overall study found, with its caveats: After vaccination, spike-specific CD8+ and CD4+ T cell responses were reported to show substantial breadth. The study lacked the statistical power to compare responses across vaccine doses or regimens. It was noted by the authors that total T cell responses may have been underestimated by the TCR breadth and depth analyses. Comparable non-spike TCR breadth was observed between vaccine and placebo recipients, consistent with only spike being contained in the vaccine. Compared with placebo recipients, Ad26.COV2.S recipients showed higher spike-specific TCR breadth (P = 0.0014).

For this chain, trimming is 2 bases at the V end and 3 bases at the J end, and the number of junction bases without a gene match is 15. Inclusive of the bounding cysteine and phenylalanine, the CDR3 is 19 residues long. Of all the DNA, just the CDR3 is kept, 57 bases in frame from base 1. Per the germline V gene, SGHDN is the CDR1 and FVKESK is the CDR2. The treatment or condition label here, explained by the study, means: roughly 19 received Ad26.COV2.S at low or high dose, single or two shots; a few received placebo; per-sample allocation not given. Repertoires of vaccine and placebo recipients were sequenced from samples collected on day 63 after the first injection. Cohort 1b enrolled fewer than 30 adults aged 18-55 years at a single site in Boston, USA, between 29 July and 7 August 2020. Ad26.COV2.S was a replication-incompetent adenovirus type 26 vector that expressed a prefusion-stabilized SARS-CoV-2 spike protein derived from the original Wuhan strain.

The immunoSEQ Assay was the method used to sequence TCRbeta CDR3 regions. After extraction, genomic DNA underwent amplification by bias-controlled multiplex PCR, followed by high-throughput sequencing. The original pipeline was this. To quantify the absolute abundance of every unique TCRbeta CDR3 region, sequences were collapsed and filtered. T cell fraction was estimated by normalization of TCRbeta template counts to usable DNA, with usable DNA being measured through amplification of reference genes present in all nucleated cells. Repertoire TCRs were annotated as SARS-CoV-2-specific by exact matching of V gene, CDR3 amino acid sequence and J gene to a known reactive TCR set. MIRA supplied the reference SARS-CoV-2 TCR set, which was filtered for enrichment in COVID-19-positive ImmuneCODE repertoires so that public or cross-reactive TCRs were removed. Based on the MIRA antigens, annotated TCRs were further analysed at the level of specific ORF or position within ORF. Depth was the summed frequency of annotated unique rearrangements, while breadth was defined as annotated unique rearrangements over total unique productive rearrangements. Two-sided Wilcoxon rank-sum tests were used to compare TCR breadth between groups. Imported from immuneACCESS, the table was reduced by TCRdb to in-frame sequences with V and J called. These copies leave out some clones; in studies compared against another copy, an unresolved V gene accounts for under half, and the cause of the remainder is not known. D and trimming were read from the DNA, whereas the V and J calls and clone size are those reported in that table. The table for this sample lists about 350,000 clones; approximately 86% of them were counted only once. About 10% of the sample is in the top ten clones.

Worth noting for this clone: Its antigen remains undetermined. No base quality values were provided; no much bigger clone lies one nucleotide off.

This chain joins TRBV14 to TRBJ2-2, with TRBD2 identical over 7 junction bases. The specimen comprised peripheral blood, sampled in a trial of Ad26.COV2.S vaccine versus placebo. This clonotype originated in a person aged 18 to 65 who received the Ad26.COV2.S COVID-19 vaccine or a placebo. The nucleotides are TGTGCCAGCAGCCAAACCCCCCCCCAAGCGGGAAGTGACACCGGGGAGCTGTTTTTT. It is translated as CASSQTPPQAGSDTGELFF. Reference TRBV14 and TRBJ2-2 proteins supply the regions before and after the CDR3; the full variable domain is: EAGVTQFPSHSVIEKGQTVTLRCDPISGHDNLYWYRRVMGKEIKFLLHFVKESKQDESGMPNNRFLAERTGGTYSTLKVQPAELEDSGVYFCASSQTPPQAGSDTGELFFGEGSRLTVL.